Given below is one T cell receptor (beta chain) in context. Its antigen is not identified. The entry originates in a study of vaccination effects on CD4 cells after COVID-19. Study at large: Of the BNT162b2 and mRNA-1273 vaccines, participants received two doses of one or the other. Findings and caveats of the study: Clonal contraction was marked in infection- and vaccine-induced clones late after vaccination.

CD4+ T cells specific for antigen were expanded with viral peptide pools by the ViraFEST assay before sequencing. After roughly 9 days in culture, the CD4+ T cells were isolated. Negative nucleocapsid antibody tests before and after vaccination confirmed no previous SARS-CoV-2 infection. The protocol was immunoSEQ multiplex PCR, while the TCRdb copy is restricted to in-frame clones and leaves out a portion. The profile shows about 41,000 clones, under 70% of them singletons. CDR3 length equals 13 residues. The V gene lost 4 bases and the J gene lost 5 bases, with 10 bases spanning the gap. Germline V gene sequence: CDR1 KGHSH, CDR2 LQKENI.

V gene TRBV18 combines with J gene TRBJ2-3; D is undetermined. Sequencing used CD4+ T cells from PBMCs cultured with HCoV-OC43 spike peptides, obtained before COVID-19 vaccination. Specified subset: HCoV-OC43 spike overlapping peptide pool stimulation. This sequence originates from a human donor who received a COVID-19 vaccine. DNA of the CDR3: TGTGCCAGCTCACGAAGTTCCGGAGATACGCAGTATTTT. Translation: CASSRSSGDTQYF.